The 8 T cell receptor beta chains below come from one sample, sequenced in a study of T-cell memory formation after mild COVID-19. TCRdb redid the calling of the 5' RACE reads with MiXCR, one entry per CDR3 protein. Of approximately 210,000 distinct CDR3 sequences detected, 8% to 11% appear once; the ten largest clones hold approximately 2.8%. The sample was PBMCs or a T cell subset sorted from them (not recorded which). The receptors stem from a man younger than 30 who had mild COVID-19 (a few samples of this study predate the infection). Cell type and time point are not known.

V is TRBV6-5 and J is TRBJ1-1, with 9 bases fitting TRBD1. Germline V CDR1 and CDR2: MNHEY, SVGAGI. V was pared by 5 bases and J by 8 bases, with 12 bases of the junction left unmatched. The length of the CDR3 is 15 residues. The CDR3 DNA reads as TGTGCCAGCAGTAAGAGGGCGACAGGGGGAGGAGAAGCTTTCTTT. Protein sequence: CASSKRATGGGEAFF.

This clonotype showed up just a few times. The DNA for the CDR3 is TGTGCCAGCTCACGCTCAAGTCCCGGGACAGGGATGAACACTGAAGCTTTCTTT. It encodes CASSRSSPGTGMNTEAFF. The rearrangement uses TRBV18 and TRBJ1-1; 9 nucleotides line up with TRBD1. The CDR3 extends over 18 amino acids. Losses at the gene ends were 4 bases for V and 0 bases for J; bases not matched to a gene: 12. CDR1 and CDR2 from the germline V gene are KGHSH and LQKENI.

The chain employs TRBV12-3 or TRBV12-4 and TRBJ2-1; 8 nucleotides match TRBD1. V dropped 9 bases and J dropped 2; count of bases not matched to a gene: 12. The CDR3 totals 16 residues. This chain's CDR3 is CASSYTGGPPYNEQFF. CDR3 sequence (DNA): TGTGCCAGTTCTTATACAGGGGGGCCTCCCTACAATGAGCAGTTCTTC.

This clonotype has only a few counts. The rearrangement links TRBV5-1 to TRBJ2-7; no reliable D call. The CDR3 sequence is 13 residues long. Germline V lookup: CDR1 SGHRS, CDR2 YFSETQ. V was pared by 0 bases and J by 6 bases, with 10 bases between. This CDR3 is CASSLGQMGEQYF. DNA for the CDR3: TGCGCCAGCAGCTTGGGCCAGATGGGCGAGCAGTACTTC.

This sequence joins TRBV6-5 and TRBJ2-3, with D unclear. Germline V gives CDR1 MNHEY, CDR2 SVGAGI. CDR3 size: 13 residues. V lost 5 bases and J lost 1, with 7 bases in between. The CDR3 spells CASSIGRTDTQYF. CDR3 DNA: TGTGCCAGCAGTATAGGGCGCACAGATACGCAGTATTTT.

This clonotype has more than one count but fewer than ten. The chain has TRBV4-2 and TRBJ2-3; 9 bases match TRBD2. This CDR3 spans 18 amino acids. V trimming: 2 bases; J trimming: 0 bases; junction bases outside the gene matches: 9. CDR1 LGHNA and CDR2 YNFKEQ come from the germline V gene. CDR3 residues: CASSQSGTSFTSTDTQYF. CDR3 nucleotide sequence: TGTGCCAGCAGCCAATCGGGGACTAGCTTTACTAGCACAGATACGCAGTATTTT.

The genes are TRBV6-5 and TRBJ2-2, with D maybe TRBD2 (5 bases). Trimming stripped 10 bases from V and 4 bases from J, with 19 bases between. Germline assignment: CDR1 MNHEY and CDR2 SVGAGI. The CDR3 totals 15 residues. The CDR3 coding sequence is TGTGCCATCGACCCCGAAGAGGGAGCCACCGGGGAGCTGTTTTTT. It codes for CAIDPEEGATGELFF.

The CDR3 loop is CASSLQGYQPQHF. CDR3 nucleotide sequence: TGTGCCAGCAGCTTACAGGGTTATCAGCCCCAGCATTTT. The V gene is TRBV7-2, the J gene TRBJ1-5; possible D gene TRBD1, 5 bases. Germline V gene lookup returns CDR1 SGHTA and CDR2 FQGNSA. V shed 2 bases and J shed 5 bases, with 7 bases lying between them. The CDR3 consists of 13 residues.